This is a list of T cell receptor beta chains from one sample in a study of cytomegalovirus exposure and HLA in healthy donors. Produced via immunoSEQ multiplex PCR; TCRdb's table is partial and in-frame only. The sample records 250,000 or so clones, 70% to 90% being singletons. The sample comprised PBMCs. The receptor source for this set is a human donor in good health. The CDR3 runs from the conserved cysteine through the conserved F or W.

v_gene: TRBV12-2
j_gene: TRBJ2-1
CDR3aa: CASRLASRGFSYNEQFF

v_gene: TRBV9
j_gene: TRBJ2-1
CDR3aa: CASSVSGETYNEQFF

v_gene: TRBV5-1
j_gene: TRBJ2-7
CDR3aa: CASSFAMGLSYEQYF

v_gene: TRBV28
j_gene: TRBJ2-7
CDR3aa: CASSLGRQYF

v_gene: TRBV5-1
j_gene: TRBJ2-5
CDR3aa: CASSLGTRTQYF

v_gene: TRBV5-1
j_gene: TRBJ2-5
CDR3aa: CASSLGLAGVEQETQYF

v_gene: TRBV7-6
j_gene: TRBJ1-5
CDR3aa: CASSPSRGNQPQHF

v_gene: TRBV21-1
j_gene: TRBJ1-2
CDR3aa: CASSTAEGDYGYTF

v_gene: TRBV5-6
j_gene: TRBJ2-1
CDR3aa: CASSFPGFSSYNEQFF

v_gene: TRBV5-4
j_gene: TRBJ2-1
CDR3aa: CASSSPTQDEQFF

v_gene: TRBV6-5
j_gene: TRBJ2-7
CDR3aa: CASSYTDRGPEQYF

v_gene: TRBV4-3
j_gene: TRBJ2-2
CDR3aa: CASSQVGGASGNTGELFF